The 3 T cell receptor beta chains listed next were all sequenced from one sample in a study of Graves' ophthalmopathy and Graves' hyperthyroidism. Transcripts of RNA were the source for amplifying TCR beta CDR3 regions. An initial RT-PCR round employing HTBI primers preceded a second-round multiplex PCR. TCRdb independently ran MiXCR on the multiplex PCR reads; one entry per CDR3 protein. The repertoire holds roughly 350,000 distinct CDR3 sequences, with approximately 18% as singletons. The sequenced material came from peripheral blood. These receptors all come from an adult woman with stable Graves' hyperthyroidism.

This clonotype was counted at least ten times. The chain combines TRBV27 with TRBJ2-5, with no clear D. V lost 5 bases and J lost 2, with 9 bases in between. The germline CDR1 and CDR2 sequences are MNHEY and SMNVEV (reference sequence). The CDR3 is 13 amino acids. The CDR3 here is CASSPRPQETQYF. CDR3 bases: TGTGCCAGCAGTCCCCGCCCTCAAGAGACCCAGTACTTC.

This clonotype was observed at least ten times. The chain carries TRBV29-1 and TRBJ1-2; 8 nucleotides align to TRBD1. The trim removed 8 bases at V and 3 bases at J, leaving 14 bases unmatched. This CDR3 comprises 15 residues. The germline gives CDR1 SQVTM, CDR2 ANQGSEA. In DNA form, the CDR3 reads TGCAGCTTCCGACGGACAGGGCTCTTCGACTATGGCTACACCTTC. This encodes CSFRRTGLFDYGYTF. The full variable domain, completed using reference TRBV29-1 and TRBJ1-2, is SAVISQKPSRDICQRGTSLTIQCQVDSQVTMMFWYRQQPGQSLTLIATANQGSEATYESGFVIDKFPISRPNLTFSTLTVSNMSPEDSSIYLCSFRRTGLFDYGYTFGSGTRLTVV.

The CDR3 nucleotides are TGTGCCAGTAGTATTGGGGGGTGGGGCAATCAGCCCCAGCATTTT. It yields the protein CASSIGGWGNQPQHF. This chain links TRBV19 with TRBJ1-5, with D tentatively TRBD1 (5 bases). The CDR3 length is 15 residues. Germline V gene data show CDR1 as LNHDA and CDR2 as SQIVND (reference sequence). V was pared by 3 bases and J by 2 bases, with 11 bases between. The variable domain in full, completed from reference TRBV19 and TRBJ1-5, reads DGGITQSPKYLFRKEGQNVTLSCEQNLNHDAMYWYRQDPGQGLRLIYYSQIVNDFQKGDIAEGYSVSREKKESFPLTVTSAQKNPTAFYLCASSIGGWGNQPQHFGDGTRLSIL.